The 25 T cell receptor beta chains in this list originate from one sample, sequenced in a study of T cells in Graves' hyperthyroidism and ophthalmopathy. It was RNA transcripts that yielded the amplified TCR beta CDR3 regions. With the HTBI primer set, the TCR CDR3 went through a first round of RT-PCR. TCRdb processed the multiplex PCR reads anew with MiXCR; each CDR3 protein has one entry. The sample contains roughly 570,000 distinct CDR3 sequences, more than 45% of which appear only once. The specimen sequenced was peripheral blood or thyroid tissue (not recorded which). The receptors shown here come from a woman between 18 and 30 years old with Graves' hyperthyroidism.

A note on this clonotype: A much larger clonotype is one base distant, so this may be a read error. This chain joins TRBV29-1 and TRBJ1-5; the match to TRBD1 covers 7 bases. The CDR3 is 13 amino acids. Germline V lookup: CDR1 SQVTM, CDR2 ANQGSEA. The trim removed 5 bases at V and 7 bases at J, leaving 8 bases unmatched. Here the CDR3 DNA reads TGCAGCGTTAGGGCAGGGGGTAAGCAGCCCCAGCATTTT. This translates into CSVRAGGKQPQHF.

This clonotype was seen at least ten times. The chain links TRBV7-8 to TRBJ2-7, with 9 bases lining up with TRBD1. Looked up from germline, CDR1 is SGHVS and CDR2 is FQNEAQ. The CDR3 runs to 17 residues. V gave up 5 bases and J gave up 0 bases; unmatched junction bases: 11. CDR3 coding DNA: TGTGCCAGCAGCCAACTCCTCCCGGGACAGGGCTCCTACGAGCAGTACTTC. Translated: CASSQLLPGQGSYEQYF.

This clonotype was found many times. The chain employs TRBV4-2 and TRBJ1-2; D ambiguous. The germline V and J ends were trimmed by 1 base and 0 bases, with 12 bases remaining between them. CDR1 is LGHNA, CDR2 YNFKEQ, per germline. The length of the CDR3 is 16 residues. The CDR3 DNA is TGTGCCAGCAGCCAAGTGGTGGACGACCCTAACTATGGCTACACCTTC. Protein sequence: CASSQVVDDPNYGYTF.

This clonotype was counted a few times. In DNA, the CDR3 is TGTGCCAGCACCCCCATGACTAGCGGGAGGAGTGATACGCAGTATTTT. Its translation: CASTPMTSGRSDTQYF. The gene calls are TRBV7-8 and TRBJ2-3, with 13 nucleotides matching TRBD2. This CDR3 region has 16 residues. V dropped 7 bases and J dropped 6; count of bases not matched to a gene: 10. Germline lookup yields CDR1 SGHVS and CDR2 FQNEAQ.

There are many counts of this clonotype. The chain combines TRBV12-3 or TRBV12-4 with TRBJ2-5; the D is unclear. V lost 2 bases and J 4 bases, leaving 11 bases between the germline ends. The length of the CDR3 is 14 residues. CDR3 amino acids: CASSLTWAGETQYF. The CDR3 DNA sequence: TGTGCCAGCAGTTTAACTTGGGCAGGAGAGACCCAGTACTTC.

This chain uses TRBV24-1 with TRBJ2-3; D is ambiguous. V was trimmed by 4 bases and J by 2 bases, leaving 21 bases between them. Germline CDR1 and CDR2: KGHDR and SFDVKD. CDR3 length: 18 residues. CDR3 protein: CATSDPKYRTHDTDTQYF. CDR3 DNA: TGTGCCACCAGTGACCCTAAGTACCGGACCCACGACACAGATACGCAGTATTTT.

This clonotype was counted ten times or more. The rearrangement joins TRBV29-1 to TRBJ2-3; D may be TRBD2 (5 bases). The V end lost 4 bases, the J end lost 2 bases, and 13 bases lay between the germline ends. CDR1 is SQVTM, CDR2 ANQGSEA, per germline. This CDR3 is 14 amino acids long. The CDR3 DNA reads TGCAGCGTTGTACGGCTAGCCCTCACAGATACGCAGTATTTT. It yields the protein CSVVRLALTDTQYF.

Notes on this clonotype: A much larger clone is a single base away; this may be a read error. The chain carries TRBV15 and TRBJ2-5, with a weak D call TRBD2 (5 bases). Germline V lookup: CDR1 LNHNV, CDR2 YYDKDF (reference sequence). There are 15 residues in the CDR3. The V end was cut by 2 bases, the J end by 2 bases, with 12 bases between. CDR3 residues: CATSRNTGVQETQYF. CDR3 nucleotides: TGTGCCACCAGCAGAAATACCGGGGTTCAAGAGACCCAGTACTTC.

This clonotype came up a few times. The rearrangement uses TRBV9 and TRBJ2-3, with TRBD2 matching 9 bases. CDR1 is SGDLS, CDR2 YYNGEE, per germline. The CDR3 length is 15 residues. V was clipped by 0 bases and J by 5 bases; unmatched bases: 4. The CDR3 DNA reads TGTGCCAGCAGCGTAGCTATACTAGCGGGAGATACGCAGTATTTT. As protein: CASSVAILAGDTQYF.

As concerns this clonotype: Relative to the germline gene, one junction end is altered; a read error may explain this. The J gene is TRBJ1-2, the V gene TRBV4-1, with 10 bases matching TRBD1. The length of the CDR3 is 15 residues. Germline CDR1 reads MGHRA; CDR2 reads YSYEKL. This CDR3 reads CASSHGTGAGYGYTF. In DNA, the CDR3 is TGTGCCAGCAGCCATGGGACAGGGGCGGGGTATGGCTACACCTTC.

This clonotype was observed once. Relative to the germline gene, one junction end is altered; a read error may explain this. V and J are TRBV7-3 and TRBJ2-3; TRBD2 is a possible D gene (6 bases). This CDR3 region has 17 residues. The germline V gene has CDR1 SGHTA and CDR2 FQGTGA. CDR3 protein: CASSLTVGGTSTDTQYF. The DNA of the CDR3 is TGTGCCAGCAGCCTAACCGTAGGAGGGACTAGCACAGATACGCAGTATTTT.

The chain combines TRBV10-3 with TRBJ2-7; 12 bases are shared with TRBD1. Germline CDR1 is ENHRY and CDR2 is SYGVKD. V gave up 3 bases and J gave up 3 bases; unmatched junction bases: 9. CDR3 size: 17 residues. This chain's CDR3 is CAISDYSGTGGFYEQYF. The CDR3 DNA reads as TGTGCCATCAGTGACTATAGCGGGACAGGGGGCTTCTACGAGCAGTACTTC.

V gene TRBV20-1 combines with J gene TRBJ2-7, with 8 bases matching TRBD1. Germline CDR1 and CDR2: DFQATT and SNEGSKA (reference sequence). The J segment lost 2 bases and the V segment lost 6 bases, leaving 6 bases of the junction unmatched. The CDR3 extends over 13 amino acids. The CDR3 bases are TGCAGTGCCGGGACAGGTGGGACCTACGAGCAGTACTTC. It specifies CSAGTGGTYEQYF.

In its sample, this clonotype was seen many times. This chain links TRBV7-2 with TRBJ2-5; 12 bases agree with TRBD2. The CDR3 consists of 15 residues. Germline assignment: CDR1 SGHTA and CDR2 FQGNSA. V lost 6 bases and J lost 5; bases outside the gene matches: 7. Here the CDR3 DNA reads TGTGCCAGCAGTTATCTAGCGGGAGGGCGGGAGACCCAGTACTTC. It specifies CASSYLAGGRETQYF.

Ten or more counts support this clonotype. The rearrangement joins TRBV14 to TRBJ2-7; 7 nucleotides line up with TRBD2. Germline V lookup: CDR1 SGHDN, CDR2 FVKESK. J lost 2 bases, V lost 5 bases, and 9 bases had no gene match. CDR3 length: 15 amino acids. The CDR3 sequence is CASSESAGVTYEQYF. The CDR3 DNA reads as TGTGCCAGCAGCGAGTCGGCGGGAGTTACCTACGAGCAGTACTTC.

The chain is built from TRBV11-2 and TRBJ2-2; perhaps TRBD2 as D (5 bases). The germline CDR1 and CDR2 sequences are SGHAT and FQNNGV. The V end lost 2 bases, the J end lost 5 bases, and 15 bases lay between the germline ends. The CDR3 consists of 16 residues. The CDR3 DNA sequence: TGTGCCAGCAGCTTATCCCGGGGTCTGACAACCGGGGAGCTGTTTTTT. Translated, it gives CASSLSRGLTTGELFF.

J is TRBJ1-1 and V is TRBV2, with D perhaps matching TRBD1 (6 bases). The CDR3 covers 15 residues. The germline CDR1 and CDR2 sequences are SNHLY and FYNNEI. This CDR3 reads CATSSYEHTGTEAFF. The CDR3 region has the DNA TGTGCTACTAGCAGCTACGAGCACACAGGGACTGAAGCTTTCTTT.

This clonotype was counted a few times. The CDR3, as DNA: TGTGCCAGCAGTTACTCTGGACAGGTCAATCAGCCCCAGCATTTT. Amino acid sequence: CASSYSGQVNQPQHF. The chain recombines TRBV6-6 with TRBJ1-5; 7 bases line up with TRBD1. The J segment lost 3 bases and the V segment lost 0 bases, leaving 2 bases of the junction unmatched. The CDR3 has 15 amino acids. Germline V CDR1 and CDR2: MNHNY, SVGAGI (reference sequence).

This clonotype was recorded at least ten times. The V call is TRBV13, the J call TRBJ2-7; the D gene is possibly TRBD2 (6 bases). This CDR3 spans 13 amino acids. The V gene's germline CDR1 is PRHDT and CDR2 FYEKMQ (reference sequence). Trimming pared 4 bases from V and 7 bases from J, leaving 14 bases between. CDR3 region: CASSSGRAGEQYF. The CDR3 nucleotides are TGTGCCAGCAGCTCCGGACGAGCGGGTGAGCAGTACTTC.

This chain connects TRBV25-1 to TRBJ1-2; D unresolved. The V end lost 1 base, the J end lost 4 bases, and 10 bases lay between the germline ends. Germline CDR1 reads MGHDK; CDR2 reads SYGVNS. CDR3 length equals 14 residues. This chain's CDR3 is CASSEFGLGYGYTF. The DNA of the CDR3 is TGTGCCAGCAGTGAATTTGGGCTCGGCTATGGCTACACCTTC.

The CDR3 region is CSARGGIAGNTIYF. The CDR3 bases are TGCAGTGCTAGAGGGGGGATCGCTGGAAACACCATATATTTT. J is TRBJ1-3 and V is TRBV20-1, with D perhaps matching TRBD1 (5 bases). The CDR3 length is 14 residues. With 1 base removed from V and 2 bases from J, the gap between germline ends came to 9 bases. From germline, CDR1 is DFQATT and CDR2 SNEGSKA (reference sequence).

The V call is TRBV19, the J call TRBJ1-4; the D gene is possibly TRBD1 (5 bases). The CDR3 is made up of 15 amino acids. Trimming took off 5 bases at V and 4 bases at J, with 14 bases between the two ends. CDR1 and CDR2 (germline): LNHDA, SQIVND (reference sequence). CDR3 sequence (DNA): TGTGCCAGTAGTCCCTCCAGGGCCCTTAATGAAAAACTGTTTTTT. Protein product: CASSPSRALNEKLFF. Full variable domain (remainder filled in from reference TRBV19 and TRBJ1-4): DGGITQSPKYLFRKEGQNVTLSCEQNLNHDAMYWYRQDPGQGLRLIYYSQIVNDFQKGDIAEGYSVSREKKESFPLTVTSAQKNPTAFYLCASSPSRALNEKLFFGSGTQLSVL.

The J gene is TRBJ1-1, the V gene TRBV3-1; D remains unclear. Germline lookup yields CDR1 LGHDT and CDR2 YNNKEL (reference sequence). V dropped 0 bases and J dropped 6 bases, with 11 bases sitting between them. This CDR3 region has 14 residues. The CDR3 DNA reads TGTGCCAGCAGCCAAGATGTCGGAGAGCCTGAAGCTTTCTTT. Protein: CASSQDVGEPEAFF.

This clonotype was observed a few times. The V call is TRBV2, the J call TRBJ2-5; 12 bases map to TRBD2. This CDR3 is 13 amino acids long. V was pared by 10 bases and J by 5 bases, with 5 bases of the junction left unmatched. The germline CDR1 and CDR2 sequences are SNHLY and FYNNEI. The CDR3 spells CAIGLAGLETQYF. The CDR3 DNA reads TGTGCCATCGGACTAGCGGGACTCGAGACCCAGTACTTC.

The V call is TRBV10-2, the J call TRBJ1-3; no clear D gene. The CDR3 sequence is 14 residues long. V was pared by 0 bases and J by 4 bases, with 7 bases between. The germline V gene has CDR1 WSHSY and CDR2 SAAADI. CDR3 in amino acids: CASSESLGGNTIYF. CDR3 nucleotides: TGCGCCAGCAGTGAGTCTCTGGGAGGAAACACCATATATTTT.